This TCR beta chain comes out of a study of identifying expanded T cells in peripheral blood. About this clone itself: Its target is not known.

During the collection period, no donor immune events like infections were recorded. Assay used: immunoSEQ multiplex PCR; TCRdb lists only in-frame clones, some missing. The profile shows fewer than 85,000 clones, approximately 89% of them singletons. The V gene's germline CDR1 is SGHAT and CDR2 FQNNGV. Trimming left V 8 bases short and J 0 bases short, with 13 bases between. CDR3 length: 14 amino acids. Overall study findings and caveats: Technical replicates showed roughly 1.2 changed clones; roughly two weeks around 15; four weeks 19. Roughly 2-week clone count variance significantly increased as total template count grew.

Source material: blood. The receptor comes from a person aged 18 to 75 in good health. This chain joins TRBV11-2 and TRBJ1-1; D is undetermined. The chain's CDR3 is CASGEGYMNTEAFF. The CDR3 DNA sequence: TGTGCCAGCGGGGAGGGCTACATGAACACTGAAGCTTTCTTT.